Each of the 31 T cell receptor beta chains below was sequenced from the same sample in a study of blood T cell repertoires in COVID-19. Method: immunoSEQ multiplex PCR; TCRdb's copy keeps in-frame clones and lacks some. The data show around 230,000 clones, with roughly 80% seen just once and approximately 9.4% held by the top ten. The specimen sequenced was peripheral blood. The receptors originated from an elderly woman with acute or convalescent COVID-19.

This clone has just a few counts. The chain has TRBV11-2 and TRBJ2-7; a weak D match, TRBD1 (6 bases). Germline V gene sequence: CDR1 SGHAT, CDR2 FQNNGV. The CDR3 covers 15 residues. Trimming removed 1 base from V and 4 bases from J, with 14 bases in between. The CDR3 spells CASSLGSQGIYEQYF. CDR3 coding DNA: TGTGCCAGCAGCTTAGGCTCTCAGGGGATATACGAGCAGTACTTC.

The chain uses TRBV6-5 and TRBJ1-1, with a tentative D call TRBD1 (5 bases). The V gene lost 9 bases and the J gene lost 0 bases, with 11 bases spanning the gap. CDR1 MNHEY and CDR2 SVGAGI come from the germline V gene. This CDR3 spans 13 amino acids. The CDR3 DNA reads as TGTGCCAGTAGCAGGGAAATGAACACTGAAGCTTTCTTT. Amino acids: CASSREMNTEAFF.

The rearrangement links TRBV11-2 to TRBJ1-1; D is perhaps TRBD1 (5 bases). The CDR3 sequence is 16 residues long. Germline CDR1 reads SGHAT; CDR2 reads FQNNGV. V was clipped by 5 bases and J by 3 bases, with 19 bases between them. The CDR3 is CASSLNPWGLDTEAFF. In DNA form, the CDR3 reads TGTGCCAGCAGCCTAAACCCTTGGGGCTTGGACACTGAAGCTTTCTTT.

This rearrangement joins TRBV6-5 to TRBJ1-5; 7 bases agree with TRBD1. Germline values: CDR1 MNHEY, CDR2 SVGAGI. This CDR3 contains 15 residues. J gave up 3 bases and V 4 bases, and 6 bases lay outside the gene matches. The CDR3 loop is CASSSGGFDNQPQHF. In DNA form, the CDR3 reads TGTGCCAGCAGTTCAGGGGGTTTTGACAATCAGCCCCAGCATTTT.

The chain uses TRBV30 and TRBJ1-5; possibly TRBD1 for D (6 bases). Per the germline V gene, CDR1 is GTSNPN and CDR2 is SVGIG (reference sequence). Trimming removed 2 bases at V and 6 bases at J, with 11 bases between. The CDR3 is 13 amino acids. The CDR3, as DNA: TGTGCCTGGAGTAGGGGGGAGGGTCAGCCCCAGCATTTT. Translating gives CAWSRGEGQPQHF.

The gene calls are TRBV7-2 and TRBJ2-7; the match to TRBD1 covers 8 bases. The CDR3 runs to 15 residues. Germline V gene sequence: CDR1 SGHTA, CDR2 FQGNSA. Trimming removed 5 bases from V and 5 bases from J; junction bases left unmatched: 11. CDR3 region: CASSRRGQGIDEQYF. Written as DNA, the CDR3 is TGTGCCAGCAGCCGCCGAGGACAGGGAATCGACGAGCAGTACTTC. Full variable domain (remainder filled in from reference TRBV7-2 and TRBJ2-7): GAGVSQSPSNKVTEKGKDVELRCDPISGHTALYWYRQSLGQGLEFLIYFQGNSAPDKSGLPSDRFSAERTGGSVSTLTIQRTQQEDSAVYLCASSRRGQGIDEQYFGPGTRLTVT.

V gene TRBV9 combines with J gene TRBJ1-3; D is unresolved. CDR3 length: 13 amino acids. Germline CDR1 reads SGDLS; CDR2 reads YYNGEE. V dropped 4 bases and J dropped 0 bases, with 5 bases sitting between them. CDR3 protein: CASSRVSGNTIYF. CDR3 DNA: TGTGCCAGCAGCCGAGTCTCTGGAAACACCATATATTTT.

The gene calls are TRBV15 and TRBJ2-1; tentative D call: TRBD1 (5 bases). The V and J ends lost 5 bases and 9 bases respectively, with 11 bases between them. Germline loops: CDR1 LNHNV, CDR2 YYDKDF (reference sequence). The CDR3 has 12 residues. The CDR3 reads CATSGLGAEQFF. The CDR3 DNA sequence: TGTGCCACCAGCGGCCTAGGGGCTGAGCAGTTCTTC.

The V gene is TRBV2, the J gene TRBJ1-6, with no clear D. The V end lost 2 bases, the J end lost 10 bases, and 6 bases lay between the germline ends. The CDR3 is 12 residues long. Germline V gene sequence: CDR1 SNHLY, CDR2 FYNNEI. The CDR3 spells CASSEMRSPLHF. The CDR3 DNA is TGTGCCAGCAGTGAAATGCGGTCACCCCTCCACTTT. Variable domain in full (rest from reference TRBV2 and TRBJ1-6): EPEVTQTPSHQVTQMGQEVILRCVPISNHLYFYWYRQILGQKVEFLVSFYNNEISEKSEIFDDQFSVERPDGSNFTLKIRSTKLEDSAMYFCASSEMRSPLHFGNGTRLTVT.

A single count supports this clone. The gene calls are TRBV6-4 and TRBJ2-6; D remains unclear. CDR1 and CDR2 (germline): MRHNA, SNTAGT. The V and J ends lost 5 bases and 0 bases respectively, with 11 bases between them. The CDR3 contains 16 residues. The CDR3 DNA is TGTGCCAGCAGTTTAGACATCGCCTCTGGGGCCAACGTCCTGACTTTC. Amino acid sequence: CASSLDIASGANVLTF.

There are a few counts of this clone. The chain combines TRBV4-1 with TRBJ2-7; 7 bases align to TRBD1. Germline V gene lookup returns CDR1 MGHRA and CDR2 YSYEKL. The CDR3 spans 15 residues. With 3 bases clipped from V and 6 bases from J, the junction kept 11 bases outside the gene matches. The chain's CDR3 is CASSQLGGRRGEQYF. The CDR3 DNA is TGCGCCAGCAGCCAGTTAGGGGGCAGAAGGGGCGAGCAGTACTTC.

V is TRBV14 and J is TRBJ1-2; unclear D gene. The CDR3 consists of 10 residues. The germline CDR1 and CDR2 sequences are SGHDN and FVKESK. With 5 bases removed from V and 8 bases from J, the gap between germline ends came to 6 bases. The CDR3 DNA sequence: TGTGCCAGCAGCGCCGAGGGCTACACCTTC. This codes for CASSAEGYTF.

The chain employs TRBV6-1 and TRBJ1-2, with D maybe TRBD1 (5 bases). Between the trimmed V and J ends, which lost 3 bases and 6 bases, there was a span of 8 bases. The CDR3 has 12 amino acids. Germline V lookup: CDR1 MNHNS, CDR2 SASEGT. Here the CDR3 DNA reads TGTGCCAGCAGTGAGTCAGGGAATGGCTACACCTTC. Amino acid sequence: CASSESGNGYTF.

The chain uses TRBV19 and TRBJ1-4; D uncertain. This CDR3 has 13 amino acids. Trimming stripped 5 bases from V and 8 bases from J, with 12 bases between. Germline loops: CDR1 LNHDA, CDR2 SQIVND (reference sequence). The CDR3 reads CASSEEGGEKLFF. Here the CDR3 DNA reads TGTGCCAGTAGTGAGGAGGGAGGGGAAAAACTGTTTTTT.

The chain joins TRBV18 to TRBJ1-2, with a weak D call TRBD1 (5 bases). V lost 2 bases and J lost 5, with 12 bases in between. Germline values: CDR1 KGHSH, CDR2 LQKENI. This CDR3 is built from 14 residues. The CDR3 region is CASSPDSGKYGYTF. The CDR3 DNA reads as TGTGCCAGCTCACCAGATTCAGGGAAATATGGCTACACCTTC.

In DNA, the CDR3 is TGTGCCAGCAGTCGCAGGGGAAAACTGTTTTTT. This gives the protein CASSRRGKLFF. This chain links TRBV28 with TRBJ1-4; D possibly corresponds to TRBD1 (6 bases). Germline assignment: CDR1 MDHEN and CDR2 SYDVKM. V was cut by 5 bases and J by 10 bases, with 8 bases left in between. The CDR3 contains 11 residues.

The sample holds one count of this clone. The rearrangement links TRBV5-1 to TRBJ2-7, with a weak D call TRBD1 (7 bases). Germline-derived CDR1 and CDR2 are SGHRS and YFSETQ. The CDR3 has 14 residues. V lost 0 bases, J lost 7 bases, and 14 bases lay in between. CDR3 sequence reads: CASSLDRGAGEQYF. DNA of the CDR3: TGCGCCAGCAGCTTGGACAGGGGCGCGGGGGAGCAGTACTTC. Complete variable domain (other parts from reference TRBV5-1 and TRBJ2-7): KAGVTQTPRYLIKTRGQQVTLSCSPISGHRSVSWYQQTPGQGLQFLFEYFSETQRNKGNFPGRFSGRQFSNSRSEMNVSTLELGDSALYLCASSLDRGAGEQYFGPGTRLTVT.

This chain's CDR3 is CASSLGSGLTDTQYF. The CDR3 coding sequence is TGTGCCAGCAGCTTAGGCAGTGGACTCACAGATACGCAGTATTTT. The genes are TRBV5-8 and TRBJ2-3; D possibly corresponds to TRBD2 (5 bases). Germline lookup yields CDR1 SGHTS and CDR2 YDEGEE. The CDR3 length is 15 residues. Trimming removed 2 bases from V and 2 bases from J, with 12 bases in between. The full variable domain, in which reference TRBV5-8 and TRBJ2-3 provide the parts outside the CDR3, is EAGVTQSPTHLIKTRGQQATLRCSPISGHTSVYWYQQALGLGLQFLLWYDEGEERNRGNFPPRFSGRQFPNYSSELNVNALELEDSALYLCASSLGSGLTDTQYFGPGTRLTVL.

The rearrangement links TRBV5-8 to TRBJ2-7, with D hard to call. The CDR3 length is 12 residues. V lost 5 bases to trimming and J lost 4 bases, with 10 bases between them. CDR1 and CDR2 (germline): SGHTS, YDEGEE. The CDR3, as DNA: TGTGCCAGCAGGGTCACACCGTACGAGCAGTACTTC. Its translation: CASRVTPYEQYF.

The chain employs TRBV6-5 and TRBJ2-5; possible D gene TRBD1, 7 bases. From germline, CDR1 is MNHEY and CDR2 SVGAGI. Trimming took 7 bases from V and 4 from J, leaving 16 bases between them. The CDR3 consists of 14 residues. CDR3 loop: CASKPTGRGETQYF. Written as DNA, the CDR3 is TGTGCCAGCAAACCGACAGGGCGGGGAGAGACCCAGTACTTC.

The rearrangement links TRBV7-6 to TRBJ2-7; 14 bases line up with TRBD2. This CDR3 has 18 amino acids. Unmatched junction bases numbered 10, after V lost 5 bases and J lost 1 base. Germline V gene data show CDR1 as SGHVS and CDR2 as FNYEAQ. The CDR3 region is CASSPGTSGGATSYEQYF. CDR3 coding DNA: TGTGCCAGCAGCCCCGGGACTAGCGGGGGAGCCACTTCCTACGAGCAGTACTTC.

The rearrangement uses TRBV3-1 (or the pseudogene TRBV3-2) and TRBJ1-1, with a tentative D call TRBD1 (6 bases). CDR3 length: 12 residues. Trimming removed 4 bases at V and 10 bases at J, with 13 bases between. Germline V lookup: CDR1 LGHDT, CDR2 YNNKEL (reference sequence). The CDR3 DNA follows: TGTGCCAGCAGCCCAATTCGAGGGGGAGCTTTCTTT. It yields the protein CASSPIRGGAFF.

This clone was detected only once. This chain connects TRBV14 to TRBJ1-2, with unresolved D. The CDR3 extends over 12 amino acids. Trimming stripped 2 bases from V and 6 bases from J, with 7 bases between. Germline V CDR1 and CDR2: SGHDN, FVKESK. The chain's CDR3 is CASSQSPNGYTF. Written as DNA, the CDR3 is TGTGCCAGCAGCCAAAGCCCCAATGGCTACACCTTC.

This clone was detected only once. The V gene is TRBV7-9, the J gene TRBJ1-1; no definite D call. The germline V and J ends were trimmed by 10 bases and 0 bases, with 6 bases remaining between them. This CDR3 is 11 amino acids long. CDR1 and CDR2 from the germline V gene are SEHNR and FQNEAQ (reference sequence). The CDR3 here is CATGLNTEAFF. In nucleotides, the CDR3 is TGTGCCACGGGTCTGAACACTGAAGCTTTCTTT.

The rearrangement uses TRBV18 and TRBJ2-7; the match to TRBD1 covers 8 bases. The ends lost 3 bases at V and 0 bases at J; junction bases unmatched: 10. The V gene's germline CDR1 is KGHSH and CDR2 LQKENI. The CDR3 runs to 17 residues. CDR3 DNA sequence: TGTGCCAGCTCACCCTTGACAGGGGCACTACCCTCCTACGAGCAGTACTTC. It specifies CASSPLTGALPSYEQYF.

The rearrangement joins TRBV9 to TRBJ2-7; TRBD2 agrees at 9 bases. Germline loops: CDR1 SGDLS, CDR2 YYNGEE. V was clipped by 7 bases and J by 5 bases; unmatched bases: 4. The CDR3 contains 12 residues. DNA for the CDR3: TGTGCCAGCCGTCAGCGGGGGGACGAGCAGTACTTC. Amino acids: CASRQRGDEQYF.

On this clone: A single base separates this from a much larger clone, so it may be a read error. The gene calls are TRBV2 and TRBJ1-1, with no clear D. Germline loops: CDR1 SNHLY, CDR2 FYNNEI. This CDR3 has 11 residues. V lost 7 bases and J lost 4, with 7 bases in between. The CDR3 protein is CASKTRTEAFF. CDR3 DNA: TGTGCCAGCAAAACACGCACTGAAGCTTTCTTT. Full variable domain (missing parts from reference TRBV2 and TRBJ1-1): EPEVTQTPSHQVTQMGQEVILRCVPISNHLYFYWYRQILGQKVEFLVSFYNNEISEKSEIFDDQFSVERPDGSNFTLKIRSTKLEDSAMYFCASKTRTEAFFGQGTRLTVV.

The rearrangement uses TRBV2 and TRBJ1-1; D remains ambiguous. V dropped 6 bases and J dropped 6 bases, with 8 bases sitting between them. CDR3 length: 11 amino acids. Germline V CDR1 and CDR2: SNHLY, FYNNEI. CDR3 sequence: CASRLEAEAFF. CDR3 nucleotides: TGTGCCAGCAGGTTGGAGGCTGAAGCTTTCTTT.

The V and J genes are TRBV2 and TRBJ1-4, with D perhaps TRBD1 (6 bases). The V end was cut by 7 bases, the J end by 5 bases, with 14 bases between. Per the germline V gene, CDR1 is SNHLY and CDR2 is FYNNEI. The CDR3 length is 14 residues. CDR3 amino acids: CASTLGGLNEKLFF. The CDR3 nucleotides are TGTGCCAGCACCCTAGGGGGTCTGAATGAAAAACTGTTTTTT.

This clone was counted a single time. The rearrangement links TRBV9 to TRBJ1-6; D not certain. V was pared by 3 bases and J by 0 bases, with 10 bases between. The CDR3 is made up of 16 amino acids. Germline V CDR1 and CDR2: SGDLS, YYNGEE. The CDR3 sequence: CASSETQSSYNSPLHF. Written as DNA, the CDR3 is TGTGCCAGCAGCGAGACACAGAGCTCCTATAATTCACCCCTCCACTTT.

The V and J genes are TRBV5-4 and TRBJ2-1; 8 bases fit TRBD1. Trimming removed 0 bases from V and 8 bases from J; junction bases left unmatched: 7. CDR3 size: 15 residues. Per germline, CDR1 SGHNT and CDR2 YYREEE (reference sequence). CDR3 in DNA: TGTGCCAGCAGCTTGGGGCAGGGGGCGCATCATGAGCAGTTCTTC. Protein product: CASSLGQGAHHEQFF.